This entry is about one T cell receptor beta chain. Its antigen is still unknown. This specimen belongs to a study of T cells in localized non-small cell lung cancer. General study findings and limits: Sequencing covered just one tumor region, so heterogeneity cannot be ruled out.

Measured with immunoSEQ multiplex PCR; TCRdb has only the in-frame clones, and not every one. The sample lists about 59,000 clones; 91% were seen once. The germline V gene has CDR1 MNHEY and CDR2 SMNVEV (reference sequence). The V gene lost 2 bases and the J gene lost 6 bases, with 8 bases spanning the gap. The CDR3 extends over 12 amino acids. The V gene is TRBV27, the J gene TRBJ2-7, with D possibly TRBD2 on 6 matching bases. This TCR was recovered from a man between 40 and 70 years old with stage I lung adenocarcinoma. Here the sequenced sample was peripheral blood, taken before any cancer treatment. CDR3: CASSLLGGEQYF. The CDR3 nucleotides read TGTGCCAGCAGTTTACTCGGGGGCGAGCAGTACTTC.